This is a list of T cell receptor beta chains from one sample in a study of human T cells and chemical hapten exposure. One entry per CDR3 protein, called by TCRdb with MiXCR from the RACE reads. Of 270,000 or so distinct CDR3 sequences in the sample, just under 8% were seen once. The sequencing used whole blood, collected in connection with sensitization to the hapten diphenylcyclopropenone (DPC). These receptors all come from a man between 18 and 29 years old with alopecia areata. Some clones in this sample may be carry-over from other donors' samples. Both conserved end residues are part of each CDR3. D genes are given only for firm matches. The listing skips clone size in some rows; elsewhere it reads once, few, many or a size class.

D gene | clone size | J gene | V gene | CDR3 DNA | CDR3 protein
. | few | TRBJ2-1 | TRBV7-6 | TGTGCCAGCAGCGCGTATTACAGGATCAGCTCCTACAATGAGCAGTTCTTC | CASSAYYRISSYNEQFF
. | . | TRBJ1-5 | TRBV12-3/TRBV12-4 | TGTGCCAGCAGTTTAAAACGTATTCCTGGGGGACACGCGCCCCAGCATTTT | CASSLKRIPGGHAPQHF
TRBD1 | many | TRBJ1-1 | TRBV7-9 | TGTGCCAGCAGCCCTCGACAGGGGGCCTACACTGAAGCTTTCTTT | CASSPRQGAYTEAFF
. | medium-sized | TRBJ1-1 | TRBV7-2 | TGTGCCAGCAGCTTAAGCAGGGAGGCCACTGAAGCTTTCTTT | CASSLSREATEAFF
. | . | TRBJ1-2 | TRBV5-1 | TGCGCCAGCAGCTCCGGACGGATAGCCTATGGCTACACCTTC | CASSSGRIAYGYTF
TRBD1 | . | TRBJ2-1 | TRBV14 | TGTGCCAGCAGCAAACGGGACAGCAATGAGCAGTTCTTC | CASSKRDSNEQFF
. | many | TRBJ2-1 | TRBV29-1 | TGCAGCGTTGCAGGGCTAGCTGGTAAGAATGAGCAGTTCTTC | CSVAGLAGKNEQFF
TRBD1 | . | TRBJ1-6 | TRBV12-3/TRBV12-4 | TGTGCCAGCAGTTTACACCGGGACAGTTATTCACCCCTCCACTTT | CASSLHRDSYSPLHF
. | few | TRBJ1-6 | TRBV12-3/TRBV12-4 | TGTGCCAGCACCAGCCGGTGGAGGATTAGCTCCTATAATTCACCCCTCCACTTT | CASTSRWRISSYNSPLHF
. | . | TRBJ2-7 | TRBV18 | TGTGCCAGCTCACCGGACAGAAACACCTACGAGCAGTACTTC | CASSPDRNTYEQYF
. | many | TRBJ2-1 | TRBV9 | TGTGCCAGCAGCGCCCTCACCGACCTTTACAATGAGCAGTTCTTC | CASSALTDLYNEQFF
. | . | TRBJ1-3 | TRBV27 | TGTGCCAGCAGTTTATCACCCGCCTCTGGAAACACCATATATTTT | CASSLSPASGNTIYF
. | . | TRBJ2-1 | TRBV10-3 | TGTGCCATCAGTGCTGGAATCTACAATGAGCAGTTCTTC | CAISAGIYNEQFF
. | many | TRBJ1-2 | TRBV20-1 | TGCAGTGCTCCCCCAGCGGGTCTCGTCTATGGCTACACCTTC | CSAPPAGLVYGYTF
. | . | TRBJ1-1 | TRBV27 | TGTGCCAGCAGTCGGTTGTTCGGGAACACTGAAGCTTTCTTT | CASSRLFGNTEAFF
TRBD1 | many | TRBJ2-5 | TRBV29-1 | TGCAGCGTTCGACAGGGGTCGGAGGAGACCCAGTACTTC | CSVRQGSEETQYF
. | few | TRBJ2-3 | TRBV14 | TGTGCCAGCAGCCAAATCCGCAGGGGTAACACAGATACGCAGTATTTT | CASSQIRRGNTDTQYF
. | . | TRBJ2-1 | TRBV19 | TGTGCCAGTAGTATAGTTCCGCGGGCTCGATTAAATGAGCAGTTCTTC | CASSIVPRARLNEQFF
. | . | TRBJ2-4 | TRBV28 | TGTGCCAGCAGTCGGGTGGACATTCAGTACTTC | CASSRVDIQYF
. | . | TRBJ2-3 | TRBV24-1 | TGTGCCACCAGTGATCCAAATCTGGCCGGCACAGATACGCAGTATTTT | CATSDPNLAGTDTQYF
. | . | TRBJ1-1 | TRBV11-2 | TGTGCCAGCAGCTTAGGCACGGGCGGCTATCTGAACACTGAAGCTTTCTTT | CASSLGTGGYLNTEAFF
. | . | TRBJ2-3 | TRBV7-9 | TGTGCCAGCAGCTTAGATGGGGCGCTGGAAGATACGCAGTATTTT | CASSLDGALEDTQYF
. | few | TRBJ1-5 | TRBV6-1 | TGTGCCAGCAGTGAATTCGGGCCCCAGCATTTT | CASSEFGPQHF
TRBD2 | . | TRBJ2-1 | TRBV9 | TGTGCCAGCAGCCCTCGACTAGCCGCCTACAATGAGCAGTTCTTC | CASSPRLAAYNEQFF
TRBD1 | . | TRBJ1-6 | TRBV6-5 | TGTGCCAGCAGCCGGGACAGGGGAGAAGGATATAATTCACCCCTCCACTTT | CASSRDRGEGYNSPLHF
TRBD1 | . | TRBJ1-2 | TRBV6-6 | TGTGCCAGCAGTTACCCTGGACAGGGTGAAGGCTACACCTTC | CASSYPGQGEGYTF
TRBD1 | . | TRBJ2-2 | TRBV4-3 | TGCGCCAGCAGCCAACCGGACAGGGTTGATAGCACCGGGGAGCTGTTTTTT | CASSQPDRVDSTGELFF
. | many | TRBJ2-7 | TRBV28 | TGTGCCAGCAGTTTATCCCCGGGGTCCTACGAGCAGTACTTC | CASSLSPGSYEQYF
. | . | TRBJ1-1 | TRBV6-2/TRBV6-3 | TGTGCCAGCAGGCGAAGGGGCGTCACTGAAGCTTTCTTT | CASRRRGVTEAFF
TRBD1 | . | TRBJ2-1 | TRBV7-2 | TGTGCCAGCAGGGACAGGACCTACTACAATGAGCAGTTCTTC | CASRDRTYYNEQFF
TRBD2 | few | TRBJ2-5 | TRBV20-1 | TGCAGTGCCGGACTAGCGGGGGGCCTAGAGACCCAGTACTTC | CSAGLAGGLETQYF
. | . | TRBJ2-3 | TRBV5-4 | TGTGCCAGCAGCTTGCTGAACTACCCGCTTACGGATACGCAGTATTTT | CASSLLNYPLTDTQYF
. | . | TRBJ2-7 | TRBV7-2 | TGTGCCAGCAGCCCCGCCGAGACCTACGAGCAGTACTTC | CASSPAETYEQYF
TRBD1 | . | TRBJ1-5 | TRBV7-4 | TGTGCCAGCAGCCCACGAGGACAGGGTAGGCAGCCCCAGCATTTT | CASSPRGQGRQPQHF
. | few | TRBJ2-1 | TRBV7-8 | TGTGCCAGCAGCTCCCCTGAGGGCTCAAGCTCCTACAATGAGCAGTTCTTC | CASSSPEGSSSYNEQFF
TRBD1 | many | TRBJ1-2 | TRBV6-2/TRBV6-3 | TGTGCCAGCAGTTACTCGACGGGACAGGGGAACTATGGCTACACCTTC | CASSYSTGQGNYGYTF
TRBD1 | . | TRBJ2-1 | TRBV20-1 | TGCAGTGCTAGAGATTTCTCCCAGGGGGCCTATGAGCAGTTCTTC | CSARDFSQGAYEQFF
. | few | TRBJ2-6 | TRBV7-9 | TGTGCCAGCAGCAAACAGGGAGCTGGGGCCAACGTCCTGACTTTC | CASSKQGAGANVLTF
TRBD1 | few | TRBJ1-1 | TRBV4-1 | TGCGCCAGCAGCAAAACGACAGGGAGAAACACTGAAGCTTTCTTT | CASSKTTGRNTEAFF
. | many | TRBJ1-1 | TRBV4-3 | TGCGCCAGCAGCCAAGACAGTTCCATGAACACTGAAGCTTTCTTT | CASSQDSSMNTEAFF
TRBD1 | . | TRBJ2-6 | TRBV6-5 | TGTGCCAGCAGCCGGACAGGGTCCTCTGGGGCCAACGTCCTGACTTTC | CASSRTGSSGANVLTF
. | few | TRBJ2-2 | TRBV6-5 | TGTGCCAGCAGGTTGATGAACACCGGGGAGCTGTTTTTT | CASRLMNTGELFF
. | . | TRBJ2-1 | TRBV7-2 | TGTGCCAGCAGCTTAGTTGGGGTATTGGGGAATGAGCAGTTCTTC | CASSLVGVLGNEQFF
. | many | TRBJ2-5 | TRBV2 | TGTGCCAGCAGGGACACGAACGAAGAGACCCAGTACTTC | CASRDTNEETQYF
TRBD1 | . | TRBJ1-2 | TRBV7-9 | TGTGCCAGCAGCTTGAAAGCGGGACAGGGCACCTTC | CASSLKAGQGTF